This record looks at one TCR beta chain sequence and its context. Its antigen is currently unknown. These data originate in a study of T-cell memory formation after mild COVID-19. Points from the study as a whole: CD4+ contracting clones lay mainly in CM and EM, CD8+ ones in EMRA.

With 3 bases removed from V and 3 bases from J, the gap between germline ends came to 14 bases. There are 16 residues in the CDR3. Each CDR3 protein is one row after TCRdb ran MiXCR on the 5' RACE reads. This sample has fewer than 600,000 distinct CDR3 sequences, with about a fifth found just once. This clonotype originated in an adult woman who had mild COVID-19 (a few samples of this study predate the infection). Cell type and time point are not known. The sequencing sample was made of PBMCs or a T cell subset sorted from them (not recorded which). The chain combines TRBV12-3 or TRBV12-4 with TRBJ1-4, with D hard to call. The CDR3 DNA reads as TGTGCCAGCAGTTTCCAAGTCCGGGCGGCTAATGAAAAACTGTTTTTT. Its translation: CASSFQVRAANEKLFF.